The 2 T cell receptor beta chains reported below all come from one sample, sequenced in a study of PD-1 blockade in classical Hodgkin lymphoma. Sequencing used immunoSEQ multiplex PCR; TCRdb keeps in-frame clones, though not all of them. The sample has tens of thousands of clones, roughly two thirds seen once; the top ten hold about 15%. Relapse was seen in all patients after autologous stem cell transplantation, and brentuximab vedotin exposure was variable. Specimen: peripheral blood mononuclear cells (PBMCs), collected at baseline. These receptor sequences come from a human donor with classical Hodgkin lymphoma.

This clone was detected a few times. CDR3 region: CASRDRGENYGYTF. The DNA for the CDR3 is TGTGCCAGCAGAGACAGGGGGGAAAACTATGGCTACACCTTC. This chain links TRBV6-6 with TRBJ1-2; the match to TRBD1 covers 9 bases. The CDR3 runs to 14 residues. Germline V gene lookup returns CDR1 MNHNY and CDR2 SVGAGI (reference sequence). The V gene end was trimmed by 6 bases and the J gene end by 2 bases; junction bases not matched to a gene: 4.

The chain carries TRBV6-6 and TRBJ1-1; 9 bases map to TRBD1. After removal of 7 bases from V and 5 bases from J, the junction contained 11 bases not matched to a gene. The length of the CDR3 is 15 residues. Germline V gives CDR1 MNHNY, CDR2 SVGAGI (reference sequence). CDR3 coding DNA: TGTGCCAGCATTTTTTTGGGACAGGGATGGACTGAAGCTTTCTTT. Its protein product is CASIFLGQGWTEAFF.